This T cell receptor (beta chain) originates from a study of blood T cells in healthy people across ages. The study, taken as a whole, reports: Long-lived donors had more naive CD4+ cells and higher diversity than aged donors.

A second PCR, run for about 7 to 11 cycles, used a sample-barcoded 5' primer plus a J-beta primer mix. TCRdb re-called the 5' RACE reads through MiXCR, storing one row per CDR3 protein. The sample includes roughly 1 million distinct CDR3 sequences, about 23% of them seen just once. As concerns this clonotype: The antigen remains undetermined.

The CDR3 extends over 15 amino acids. V lost 3 bases and J lost 2, with 13 bases in between. The same sample was also used in a study of T cells of mothers and their children.

This receptor was identified in a girl aged 2 to 10 in good health. Sequencing was performed on blood. The chain has TRBV12-3 or TRBV12-4 and TRBJ2-5; possibly TRBD1 or TRBD2 for D (6 bases each). The CDR3 sequence: CASSLGGENQETQYF. The CDR3 DNA follows: TGTGCCAGCAGTTTGGGGGGCGAGAATCAAGAGACCCAGTACTTC.